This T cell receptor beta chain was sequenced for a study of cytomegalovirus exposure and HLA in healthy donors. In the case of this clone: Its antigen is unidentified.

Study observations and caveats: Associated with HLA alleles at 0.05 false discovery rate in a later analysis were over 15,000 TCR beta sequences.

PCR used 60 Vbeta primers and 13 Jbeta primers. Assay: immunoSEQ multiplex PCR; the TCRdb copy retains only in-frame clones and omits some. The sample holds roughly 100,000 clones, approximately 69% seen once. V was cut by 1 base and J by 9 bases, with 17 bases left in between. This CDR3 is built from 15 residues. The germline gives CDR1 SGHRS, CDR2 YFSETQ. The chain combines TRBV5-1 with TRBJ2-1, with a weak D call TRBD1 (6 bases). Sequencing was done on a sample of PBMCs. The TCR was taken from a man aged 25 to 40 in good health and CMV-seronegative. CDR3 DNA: TGCGCCAGCAGCTTGATTCAGGGGAGAGCTTCTGAGCAGTTCTTC. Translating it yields CASSLIQGRASEQFF.